A single sample is the source of the 9 T cell receptor beta chains below, sequenced in a study of T cells in Graves' hyperthyroidism and ophthalmopathy. TCR beta CDR3 sequences were amplified from RNA transcripts. An initial round of RT-PCR targeting the TCR CDR3 relied on the HTBI primer set. A single record per CDR3 protein comes from TCRdb applying MiXCR to the multiplex PCR reads. The sample lists 600,000 or so distinct CDR3 sequences, more than 45% occurring once. What was sequenced was peripheral blood or thyroid tissue (not recorded which). These receptors were taken from a woman aged 18-29 years with Graves' hyperthyroidism.

The rearrangement links TRBV15 to TRBJ1-4; D remains unclear. This CDR3 spans 16 amino acids. The V and J ends lost 1 base and 0 bases respectively, with 9 bases between them. Germline V gene sequence: CDR1 LNHNV, CDR2 YYDKDF (reference sequence). This CDR3 is CATSRVGGATNEKLFF. The DNA of the CDR3 is TGTGCCACCAGCAGAGTAGGCGGGGCAACTAATGAAAAACTGTTTTTT.

About this clonotype itself: This may arise from a read error, as a much more abundant clone is one base away. The chain is built from TRBV11-2 and TRBJ1-6; TRBD1 matches 7 bases. After removal of 5 bases from V and 7 bases from J, the junction contained 2 bases not matched to a gene. This CDR3 is built from 13 residues. The germline CDR1 and CDR2 sequences are SGHAT and FQNNGV. CDR3 residues: CASSEDRNSPLHF. The DNA of the CDR3 is TGTGCCAGCAGCGAGGACAGGAATTCACCCCTCCACTTT.

With regard to this clonotype: It may be a read error: a sequence one base away is much more abundant. The chain uses TRBV20-1 and TRBJ1-1; tentative D call: TRBD1 (6 bases). Germline CDR1 DFQATT, CDR2 SNEGSKA (reference sequence). This CDR3 is built from 12 residues. The V end was cut by 4 bases, the J end by 4 bases, with 10 bases between. The DNA for the CDR3 is TGCAGTGCTACGGACAGCATCACTGAAGCTTTCTTT. Translating gives CSATDSITEAFF.

Only a few counts were recorded for this clonotype. This chain uses TRBV15 with TRBJ1-2; tentative D call: TRBD1 (6 bases). V lost 5 bases, J lost 7 bases, and 11 bases lay in between. There are 12 residues in the CDR3. Germline V gene lookup returns CDR1 LNHNV and CDR2 YYDKDF (reference sequence). In DNA form, the CDR3 reads TGTGCCACCAGCGTTGAGACAGGTGGCTACACCTTC. It yields the protein CATSVETGGYTF.

The chain joins TRBV2 to TRBJ2-7; 10 bases are shared with TRBD2. The ends lost 7 bases at V and 5 bases at J; junction bases unmatched: 11. The germline gives CDR1 SNHLY, CDR2 FYNNEI. The CDR3 is 15 residues long. CDR3 coding DNA: TGTGCCAGCAACTTCGGAGCGGGAGGGTTGAACGAGCAGTACTTC. This sequence encodes CASNFGAGGLNEQYF.

This chain uses TRBV25-1 with TRBJ1-6; D unclear. CDR3 length: 15 residues. V was shortened by 5 bases and J by 4 bases, with 12 bases between the two germline ends. Germline V gene data show CDR1 as MGHDK and CDR2 as SYGVNS. This CDR3 reads CASSSVGRYNSPLHF. The CDR3 nucleotides are TGTGCCAGCAGTTCGGTTGGCAGATATAATTCACCCCTCCACTTT.

The rearrangement joins TRBV7-6 to TRBJ2-7; D might be TRBD1 or TRBD2, each matching 5 bases. Germline CDR1 and CDR2: SGHVS and FNYEAQ. CDR3 length equals 13 residues. Trimming removed 4 bases at V and 5 bases at J, with 12 bases between. The CDR3: CASSWRLGHEQYF. The DNA for the CDR3 is TGTGCCAGCAGCTGGAGGTTGGGACACGAGCAGTACTTC.

This sequence joins TRBV20-1 and TRBJ1-1; D may be TRBD1 (5 bases). This CDR3 region has 16 residues. V lost 1 base and J lost 1, with 16 bases in between. Germline V gene lookup returns CDR1 DFQATT and CDR2 SNEGSKA (reference sequence). The CDR3 region has the DNA TGCAGTGCTAGAGCTGGGGGTCGTAAGTGGAACACTGAAGCTTTCTTT. It translates to CSARAGGRKWNTEAFF.

The chain's CDR3 is CATSDPGTGVFGYGYTF. In DNA form, the CDR3 reads TGTGCCACCAGTGATCCCGGGACAGGGGTCTTCGGTTATGGCTACACCTTC. V is TRBV24-1 and J is TRBJ1-2, with TRBD1 identical over 10 bases. CDR1 KGHDR and CDR2 SFDVKD come from the germline V gene. The V gene end was trimmed by 3 bases and the J gene end by 5 bases; junction bases not matched to a gene: 11. CDR3 size: 17 residues.